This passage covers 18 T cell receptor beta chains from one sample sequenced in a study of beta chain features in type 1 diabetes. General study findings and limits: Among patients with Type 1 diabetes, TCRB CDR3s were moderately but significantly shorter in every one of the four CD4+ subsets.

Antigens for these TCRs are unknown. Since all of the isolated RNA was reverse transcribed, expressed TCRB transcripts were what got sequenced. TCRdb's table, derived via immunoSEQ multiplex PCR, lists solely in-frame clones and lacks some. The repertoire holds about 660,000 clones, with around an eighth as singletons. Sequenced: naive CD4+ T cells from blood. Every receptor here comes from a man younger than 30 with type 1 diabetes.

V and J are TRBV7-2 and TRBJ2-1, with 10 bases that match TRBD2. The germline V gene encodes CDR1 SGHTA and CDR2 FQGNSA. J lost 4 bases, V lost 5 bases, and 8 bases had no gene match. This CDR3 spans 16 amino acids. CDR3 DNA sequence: TGTGCCAGCAGCCCCGCACGGGGACTAGCGTACAATGAGCAGTTCTTC. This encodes CASSPARGLAYNEQFF.

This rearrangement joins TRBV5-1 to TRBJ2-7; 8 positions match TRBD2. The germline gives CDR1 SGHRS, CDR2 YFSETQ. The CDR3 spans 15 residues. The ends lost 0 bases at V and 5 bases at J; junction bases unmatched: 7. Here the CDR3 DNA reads TGCGCCAGCAGCTTGGGGAGCGGGAGCATCAACGAGCAGTACTTC. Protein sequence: CASSLGSGSINEQYF.

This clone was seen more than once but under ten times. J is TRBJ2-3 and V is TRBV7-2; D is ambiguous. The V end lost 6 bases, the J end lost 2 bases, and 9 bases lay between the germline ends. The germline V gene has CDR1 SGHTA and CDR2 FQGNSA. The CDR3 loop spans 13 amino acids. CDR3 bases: TGTGCCAGCAGAAGACTTGCCACAGATACGCAGTATTTT. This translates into CASRRLATDTQYF.

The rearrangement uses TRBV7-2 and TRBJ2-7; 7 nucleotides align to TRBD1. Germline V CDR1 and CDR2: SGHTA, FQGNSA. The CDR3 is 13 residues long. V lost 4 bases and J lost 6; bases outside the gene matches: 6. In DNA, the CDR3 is TGTGCCAGCAGCTCACGGACAGGAAGCGAGCAGTACTTC. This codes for CASSSRTGSEQYF.

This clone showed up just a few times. The CDR3 DNA follows: TGTGCCAGCAGCTTTACTAGTCAGGCAGATACGCAGTATTTT. Protein: CASSFTSQADTQYF. This chain connects TRBV7-2 to TRBJ2-3, with a weak D call TRBD2 (5 bases). Trimming took off 3 bases at V and 4 bases at J, with 11 bases between the two ends. The CDR3 spans 14 residues. The germline V gene has CDR1 SGHTA and CDR2 FQGNSA.

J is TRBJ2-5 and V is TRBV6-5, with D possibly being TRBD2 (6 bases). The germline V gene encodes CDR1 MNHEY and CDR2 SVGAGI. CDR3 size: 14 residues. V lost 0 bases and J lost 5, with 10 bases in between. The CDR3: CASSYSGEVETQYF. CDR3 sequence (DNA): TGTGCCAGCAGTTACTCAGGGGAGGTGGAGACCCAGTACTTC.

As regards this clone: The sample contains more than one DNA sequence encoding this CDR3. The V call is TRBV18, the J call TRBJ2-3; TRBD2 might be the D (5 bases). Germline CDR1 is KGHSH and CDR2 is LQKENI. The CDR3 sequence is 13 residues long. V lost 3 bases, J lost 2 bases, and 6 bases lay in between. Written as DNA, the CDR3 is TGTGCCAGCTCACCGAGGGACACAGATACGCAGTATTTT. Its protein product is CASSPRDTDTQYF.

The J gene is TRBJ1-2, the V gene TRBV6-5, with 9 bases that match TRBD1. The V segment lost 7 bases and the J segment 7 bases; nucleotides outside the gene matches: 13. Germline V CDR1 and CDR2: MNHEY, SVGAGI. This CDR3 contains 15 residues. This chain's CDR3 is CASIHPGQGSGGYTF. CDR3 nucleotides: TGTGCCAGCATCCACCCTGGACAGGGGAGTGGTGGCTACACCTTC.

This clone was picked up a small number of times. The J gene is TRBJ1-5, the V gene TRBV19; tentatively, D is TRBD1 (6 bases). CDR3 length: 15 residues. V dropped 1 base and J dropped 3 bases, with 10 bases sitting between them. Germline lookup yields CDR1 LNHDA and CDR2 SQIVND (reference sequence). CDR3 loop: CASSIGWDNNQPQHF. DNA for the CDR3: TGTGCCAGTAGTATAGGATGGGACAACAATCAGCCCCAGCATTTT.

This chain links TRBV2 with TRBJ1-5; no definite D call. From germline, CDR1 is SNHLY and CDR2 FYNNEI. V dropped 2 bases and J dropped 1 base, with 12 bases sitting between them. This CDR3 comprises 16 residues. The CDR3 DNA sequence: TGTGCCAGCAGTGAAATAGGTCGGCGGAGCAATCAGCCCCAGCATTTT. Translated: CASSEIGRRSNQPQHF. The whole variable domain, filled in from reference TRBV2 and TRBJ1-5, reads EPEVTQTPSHQVTQMGQEVILRCVPISNHLYFYWYRQILGQKVEFLVSFYNNEISEKSEIFDDQFSVERPDGSNFTLKIRSTKLEDSAMYFCASSEIGRRSNQPQHFGDGTRLSIL.

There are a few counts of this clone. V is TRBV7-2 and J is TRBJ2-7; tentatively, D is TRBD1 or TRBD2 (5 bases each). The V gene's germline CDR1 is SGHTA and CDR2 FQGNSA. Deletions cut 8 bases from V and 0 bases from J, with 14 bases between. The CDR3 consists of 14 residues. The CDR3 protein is CASLRGTNSYEQYF. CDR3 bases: TGTGCCAGCCTTCGGGGCACTAACTCCTACGAGCAGTACTTC.

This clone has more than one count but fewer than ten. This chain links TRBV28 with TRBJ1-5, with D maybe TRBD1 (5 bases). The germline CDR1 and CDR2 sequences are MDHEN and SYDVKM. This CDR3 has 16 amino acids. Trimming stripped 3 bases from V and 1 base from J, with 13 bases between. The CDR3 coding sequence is TGTGCCAGCAGTTTGGGAGGGGCGGGAAGCAATCAGCCCCAGCATTTT. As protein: CASSLGGAGSNQPQHF.

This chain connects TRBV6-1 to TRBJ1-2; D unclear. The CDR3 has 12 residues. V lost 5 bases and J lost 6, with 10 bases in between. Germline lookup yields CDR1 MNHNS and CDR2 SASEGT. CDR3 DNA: TGTGCCAGCAGTATACCCCACCATGGCTACACCTTC. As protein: CASSIPHHGYTF.

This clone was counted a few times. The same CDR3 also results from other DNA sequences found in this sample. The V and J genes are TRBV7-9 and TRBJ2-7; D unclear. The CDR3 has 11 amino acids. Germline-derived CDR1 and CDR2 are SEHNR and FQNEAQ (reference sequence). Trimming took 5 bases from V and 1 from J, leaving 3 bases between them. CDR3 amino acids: CASSRSYEQYF. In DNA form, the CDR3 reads TGTGCCAGCAGCCGATCCTACGAGCAGTACTTC.

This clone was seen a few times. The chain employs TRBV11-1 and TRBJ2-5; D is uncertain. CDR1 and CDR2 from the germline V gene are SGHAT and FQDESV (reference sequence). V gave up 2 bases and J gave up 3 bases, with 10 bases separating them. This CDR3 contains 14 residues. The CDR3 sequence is CASSLRSTEETQYF. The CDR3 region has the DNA TGTGCCAGCAGCTTAAGGTCCACTGAAGAGACCCAGTACTTC.

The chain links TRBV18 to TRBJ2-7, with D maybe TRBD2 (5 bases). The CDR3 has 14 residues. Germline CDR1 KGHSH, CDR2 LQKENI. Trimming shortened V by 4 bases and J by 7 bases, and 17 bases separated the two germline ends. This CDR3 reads CASSQGLATGEQYF. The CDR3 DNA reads TGTGCCAGCTCACAAGGGTTAGCGACTGGAGAGCAGTACTTC.

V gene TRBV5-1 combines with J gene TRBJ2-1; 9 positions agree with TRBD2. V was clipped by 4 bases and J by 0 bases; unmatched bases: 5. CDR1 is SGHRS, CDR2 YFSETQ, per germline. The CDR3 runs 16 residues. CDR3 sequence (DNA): TGCGCCAGCAGCAAGGGACTAGCCTACTCCTACAATGAGCAGTTCTTC. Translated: CASSKGLAYSYNEQFF.

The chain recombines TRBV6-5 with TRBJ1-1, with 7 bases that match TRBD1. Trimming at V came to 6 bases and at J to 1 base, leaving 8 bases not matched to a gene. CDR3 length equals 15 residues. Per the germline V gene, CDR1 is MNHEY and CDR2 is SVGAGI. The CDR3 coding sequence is TGTGCCAGCAGCCGGCCGGGACAGCGGAACACTGAAGCTTTCTTT. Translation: CASSRPGQRNTEAFF.